Listed below are T cell receptor beta chains from one sample, sequenced in a study of CD8 T cells in ankylosing spondylitis. TCRdb analysed the 5' RACE reads with MiXCR anew, one entry per CDR3 protein. The repertoire holds 40,000 to 55,000 distinct CDR3 sequences, with 7.4% as singletons. The sequenced sample consisted of blood, either unsorted or a sorted T cell fraction (not recorded which). These receptors were obtained from a female donor with ankylosing spondylitis or in good health (not recorded which). CDR3s include the opening cysteine and the closing phenylalanine or tryptophan. A D gene is named only where the DNA matches it firmly. A clone size is listed for some rows: how often the clone was seen (once, few, many), or a class if it is expanded.

clone_size: many
v_call: TRBV5-1
j_call: TRBJ2-5
d_call: TRBD1
cdr3_length: 14
cdr3_nt: TGCGCCAGCAGCCAAGGACAGGGGAAGGAGACCCAGTACTTC
cdr3_aa: CASSQGQGKETQYF

clone_size: many
v_call: TRBV5-1
j_call: TRBJ2-5
d_call: .
cdr3_length: 14
cdr3_nt: TGCGCCAGCAGCTTGGTACTTAGCCAAGAGACCCAGTACTTC
cdr3_aa: CASSLVLSQETQYF

clone_size: many
v_call: TRBV3-1
j_call: TRBJ2-1
d_call: .
cdr3_length: 18
cdr3_nt: TGTGCCAGCAGCCAAGTCCCTCCACAGGGCTCTGTCGGCAATGAGCAGTTCTTC
cdr3_aa: CASSQVPPQGSVGNEQFF

clone_size: many
v_call: TRBV5-1
j_call: TRBJ1-2
d_call: .
cdr3_length: 15
cdr3_nt: TGCGCCAGCAGCGAAAGCGGTCAGGGGAGAGGTAGCTACACCTTC
cdr3_aa: CASSESGQGRGSYTF

clone_size: many
v_call: TRBV28
j_call: TRBJ2-1
d_call: TRBD1
cdr3_length: 16
cdr3_nt: TGTGCCAGCAGTTCATGGACAGGGGCTACCCTTGAAGAGCAGTTCTTC
cdr3_aa: CASSSWTGATLEEQFF

clone_size: few
v_call: TRBV7-8
j_call: TRBJ1-5
d_call: .
cdr3_length: 14
cdr3_nt: TGTGCCAGCAGCTCACAGGGTAGCAATCAGCCCCAGCATTTT
cdr3_aa: CASSSQGSNQPQHF

clone_size: many
v_call: TRBV5-1
j_call: TRBJ2-3
d_call: TRBD1
cdr3_length: 14
cdr3_nt: TGCGCCAGCAGCTTTACAGGGGTAGGGGATACGCAGTATTTT
cdr3_aa: CASSFTGVGDTQYF

clone_size: .
v_call: TRBV28
j_call: TRBJ2-2
d_call: .
cdr3_length: 13
cdr3_nt: TGTGCCAGCAAGGGGCCGCGGACCGGGGAGCTGTTTTTT
cdr3_aa: CASKGPRTGELFF

clone_size: .
v_call: TRBV27
j_call: TRBJ1-3
d_call: .
cdr3_length: 13
cdr3_nt: TGTGCCAGCACCTCGATCTCTGGAAACACCATATATTTT
cdr3_aa: CASTSISGNTIYF

clone_size: many
v_call: TRBV2
j_call: TRBJ2-5
d_call: .
cdr3_length: 11
cdr3_nt: TGTGCCAGCACCAGGGAAGAGACCCAGTACTTC
cdr3_aa: CASTREETQYF

clone_size: many
v_call: TRBV6-2/TRBV6-3
j_call: TRBJ1-1
d_call: .
cdr3_length: 17
cdr3_nt: TGTGCCAGCAGCCCGATTGCCTATACGACAGTGTGGACTGAAGCTTTCTTT
cdr3_aa: CASSPIAYTTVWTEAFF

clone_size: many
v_call: TRBV5-6
j_call: TRBJ1-1
d_call: .
cdr3_length: 14
cdr3_nt: TGTGCCAGCAGCTTGAAGGCACAGAACACTGAAGCTTTCTTT
cdr3_aa: CASSLKAQNTEAFF

clone_size: many
v_call: TRBV7-3
j_call: TRBJ2-3
d_call: TRBD1
cdr3_length: 15
cdr3_nt: TGTGCCAGCAGCTTAATCGGACAGGGTGTAGATACGCAGTATTTT
cdr3_aa: CASSLIGQGVDTQYF

clone_size: many
v_call: TRBV10-3
j_call: TRBJ1-1
d_call: .
cdr3_length: 14
cdr3_nt: TGTGCCATCGAATCGGGGGAAACTCGAACTGAAGCTTTCTTT
cdr3_aa: CAIESGETRTEAFF

clone_size: .
v_call: TRBV7-2
j_call: TRBJ1-5
d_call: TRBD1
cdr3_length: 15
cdr3_nt: TGTGCCAGCAGCTTAGCAACAGGGGACGGGCAGCCCCAGCATTTT
cdr3_aa: CASSLATGDGQPQHF

clone_size: many
v_call: TRBV2
j_call: TRBJ1-1
d_call: TRBD1
cdr3_length: 15
cdr3_nt: TGTGCCAGCAGTGACCAGCGACAGGGGAAGACTGAAGCTTTCTTT
cdr3_aa: CASSDQRQGKTEAFF

clone_size: many
v_call: TRBV19
j_call: TRBJ2-3
d_call: .
cdr3_length: 14
cdr3_nt: TGTGCCAGTAGTATCTCACTAGACACAGATACGCAGTATTTT
cdr3_aa: CASSISLDTDTQYF

clone_size: many
v_call: TRBV12-3/TRBV12-4
j_call: TRBJ1-1
d_call: .
cdr3_length: 11
cdr3_nt: TGTGCCAGCAGTGCCCAGGGGGAAGCTTTCTTT
cdr3_aa: CASSAQGEAFF

clone_size: many
v_call: TRBV6-2/TRBV6-3
j_call: TRBJ1-2
d_call: TRBD1
cdr3_length: 14
cdr3_nt: TGTGCCAGCAGTTACGGACAGGGGGTCTATGGCTACACCTTC
cdr3_aa: CASSYGQGVYGYTF

clone_size: many
v_call: TRBV5-1
j_call: TRBJ1-5
d_call: .
cdr3_length: 15
cdr3_nt: TGCGCCAGCAGCTTGGTGGCAGGGGAAGAGCAGCCCCAGCATTTT
cdr3_aa: CASSLVAGEEQPQHF

clone_size: many
v_call: TRBV20-1
j_call: TRBJ2-7
d_call: .
cdr3_length: 11
cdr3_nt: TGCAGTGCTAGACAGGGCCCCGAGCAGTACTTC
cdr3_aa: CSARQGPEQYF

clone_size: .
v_call: TRBV12-3/TRBV12-4
j_call: TRBJ1-5
d_call: .
cdr3_length: 11
cdr3_nt: TGTGCCAGCAGTCAGAATCAGCCCCAGCATTTT
cdr3_aa: CASSQNQPQHF

clone_size: many
v_call: TRBV20-1
j_call: TRBJ2-7
d_call: TRBD2
cdr3_length: 14
cdr3_nt: TGCAGTGCAGCCGGACTAGCGGTTTACTACGAGCAGTACTTC
cdr3_aa: CSAAGLAVYYEQYF

clone_size: .
v_call: TRBV7-6
j_call: TRBJ2-3
d_call: .
cdr3_length: 14
cdr3_nt: TGTGCCAGCAGCTTAGAAGTCAGGGCAGATACGCAGTATTTT
cdr3_aa: CASSLEVRADTQYF